This T cell receptor beta chain was profiled in a study of OX40 agonist ivuxolimab in advanced cancers. Looking at the study overall: Ivuxolimab was an agonistic, fully human IgG2 monoclonal antibody directed against OX40 (CD134), a costimulatory receptor. Of the 50 to 55 patients in dose escalation, 19 had hepatocellular carcinoma, some 15 had melanoma, 9 had renal cell carcinoma and 9 had head and neck cancer. Prior anti-PD-1, anti-PD-L1 or anti-CTLA-4 therapy was permitted, and 30% to 50% of dose-escalation patients had received checkpoint inhibitors. The point of sequencing TCRbeta in the periphery was to test whether ivuxolimab changed TCR sequence diversity and drove clonal T-cell expansion. A male proportion of about 79% and a mean age of 60 years, ranging from about 23 to 90, were recorded for the dose-escalation cohort. Partial responses occurred in three dose-escalation patients, of whom one had hepatocellular carcinoma and two had cutaneous melanoma. Intravenous ivuxolimab was administered to patients every 2 weeks at six dose levels: 0.01, 0.1, 0.3, 1.5, 3 and 10 mg/kg. The paper covers the monotherapy dose-escalation part of the phase I ivuxolimab trial, which included N ≈ 52 patients.

Genomic DNA was extracted from sorted cells for sequencing of the TCRbeta CDR3 region. The immunoSEQ Assay was used to sequence the TCRbeta CDR3 regions. The source is immuneACCESS, and TCRdb retained only in-frame sequences with V and J called. Part of the clones is not carried over; for the studies checked, unresolved V genes explain less than half of this, and the remainder is unexplained. In all, the sample holds about 27,000 clones, and approximately 83% of those were seen once. The top ten constitute around 12% of the sample. Patients with a history of autoimmune disease or receiving systemic immunosuppression were excluded from the trial. Peripheral blood for TCR sequencing was collected from all dose cohorts at baseline, on cycle 4 day 1, and on cycle 7 day 1. The samples were drawn from a first-in-human, open-label, multicenter phase I dose-escalation trial of ivuxolimab. Adults with locally advanced or metastatic head and neck squamous cell, hepatocellular, melanoma or renal cell carcinoma were enrolled in the trial. Before TCR sequencing, CD4+ and CD8+ T cells were separately sorted from peripheral blood.

Study-wide findings and limitations: Partial responders in the 0.1-3.0 mg/kg groups had among the lowest normalized peripheral clonal expansion, especially among CD8+ T cells. At doses from 0.1 to 3.0 mg/kg, clonal expansion was seen in both CD4+ and CD8+ blood T cells between baseline and week 6. The antigen specificity of the peripheral T cells that underwent clonal expansion was not determined. After ivuxolimab, more expanded clones were found on average in CD8+ T cells than in CD4+ T cells. Low levels of normalized T-cell clonal expansion were also seen in some patients who did not respond.

On this clone itself: The clone's antigen remains unknown. The input lacks base qualities; no much larger clone sits a single base away.

The clonotype originates from an adult with an advanced solid tumor such as melanoma, head and neck, liver or kidney cancer. The material sequenced was CD4+ or CD8+ T cells sorted from blood, taken in a trial of the OX40 agonist ivuxolimab.

The CDR3 region reads CASSSPGGPDTQYF. The nucleotides are TGTGCCAGCAGCTCCCCCGGGGGCCCAGATACGCAGTATTTT. The rearranged segments are TRBV5-6 and TRBJ2-3; the D gene assignment is perhaps TRBD1 or TRBD2, with each matching 6 bases. Trimming at the junction amounts to 3 bases on V and 4 bases on J, and the germline ends lie 12 bases apart. Per the germline V gene, SGHDT is the CDR1 and YYEEEE is the CDR2. There are 14 amino acids in the CDR3, from cysteine to phenylalanine inclusive. Kept here is only the CDR3 DNA, which spans 42 bases and is read in frame from base 1.